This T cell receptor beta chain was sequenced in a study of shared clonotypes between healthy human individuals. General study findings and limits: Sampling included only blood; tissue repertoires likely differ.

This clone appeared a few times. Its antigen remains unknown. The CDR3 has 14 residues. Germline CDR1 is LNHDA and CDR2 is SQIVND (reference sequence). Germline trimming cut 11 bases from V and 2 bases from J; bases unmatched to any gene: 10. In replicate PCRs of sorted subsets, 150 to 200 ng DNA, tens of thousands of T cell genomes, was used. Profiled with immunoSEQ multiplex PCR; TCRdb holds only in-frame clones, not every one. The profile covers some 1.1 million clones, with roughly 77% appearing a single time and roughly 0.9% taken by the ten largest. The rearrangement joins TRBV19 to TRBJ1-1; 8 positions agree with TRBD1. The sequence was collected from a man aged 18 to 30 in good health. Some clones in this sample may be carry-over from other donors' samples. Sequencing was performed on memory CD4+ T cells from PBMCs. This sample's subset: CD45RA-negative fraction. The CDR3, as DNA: TGTGCCGCCGAAGACAGGGGCGGTAACACTGAAGCTTTCTTT. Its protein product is CAAEDRGGNTEAFF.